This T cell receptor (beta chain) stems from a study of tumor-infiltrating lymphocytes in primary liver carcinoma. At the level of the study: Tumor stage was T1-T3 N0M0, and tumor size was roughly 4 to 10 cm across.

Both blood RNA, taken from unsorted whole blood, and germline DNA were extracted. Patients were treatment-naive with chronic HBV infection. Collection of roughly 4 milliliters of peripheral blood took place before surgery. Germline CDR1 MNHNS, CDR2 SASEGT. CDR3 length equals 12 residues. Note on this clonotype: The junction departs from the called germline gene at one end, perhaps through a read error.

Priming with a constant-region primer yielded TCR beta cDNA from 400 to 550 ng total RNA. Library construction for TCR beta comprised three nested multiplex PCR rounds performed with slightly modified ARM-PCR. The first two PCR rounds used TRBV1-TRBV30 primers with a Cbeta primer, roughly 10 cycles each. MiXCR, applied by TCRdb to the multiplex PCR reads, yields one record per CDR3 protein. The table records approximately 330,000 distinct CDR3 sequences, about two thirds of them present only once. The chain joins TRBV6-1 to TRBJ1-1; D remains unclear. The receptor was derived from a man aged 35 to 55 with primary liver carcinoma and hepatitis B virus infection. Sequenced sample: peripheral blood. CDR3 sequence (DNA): TGTGCCAGCAGAGAAAGTATCACTGAAGCCTTCTTT. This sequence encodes CASRESITEAFF.